The sample holds one count of the clone carrying this T cell receptor beta chain. These data belong to a study of T cell responses to AZD1222 COVID-19 vaccine. TCRdb's copy holds only in-frame clones and misses some; the assay was immunoSEQ multiplex PCR. The sample carries 90,000 to 150,000 clones, roughly 89% recorded once. The germline gives CDR1 SGHTA, CDR2 FQGTGA. V dropped 8 bases and J dropped 1 base, with 12 bases sitting between them. The CDR3 loop spans 15 amino acids. The clonotype originates from an adult in good health. Source: peripheral blood, taken on day 0 of AZD1222 vaccination. This sequence joins TRBV7-3 and TRBJ2-6; tentatively, D is TRBD1 (6 bases). The CDR3 DNA sequence: TGTGCCAGCTCCTTAGGGGGTTCTGGGGCCAACGTCCTGACTTTC. This sequence encodes CASSLGGSGANVLTF.